The T cell receptor beta chain described here comes from a study of T cell repertoires in cytomegalovirus infection. Study background: CMV epitopes in the study were HLA-C-restricted (recently identified) and HLA-B-restricted (well studied). Public signatures in TCR beta pointed to CMV infection and matching HLA type.

A single record per CDR3 protein comes from TCRdb applying MiXCR to the reads. Here the sample spans 900,000 to 950,000 distinct CDR3 sequences, around 30% being singletons. A remark on this clonotype: What it binds is unknown.

V trimming: 4 bases; J trimming: 0 bases; junction bases outside the gene matches: 4. There are 16 residues in the CDR3. Germline CDR1 and CDR2: KGHDR and SFDVKD. V usage is TRBV24-1 and J usage is TRBJ2-1; 8 bases line up with TRBD2. The input for sequencing was cultured CD8+ T cells from PBMCs, taken from culture after CMV antigen stimulation. This receptor was identified in a human donor in good health (CMV status not recorded). Some clones in this sample may be carry-over from other donors' samples. CDR3 in DNA: TGTGCCACCAGTGAAGAAGCGGGGGCCTCCTACAATGAGCAGTTCTTC. This sequence encodes CATSEEAGASYNEQFF.